The rows below give T cell receptor beta chains drawn from one sample of a study of blood T cell repertoires in COVID-19. Here immunoSEQ multiplex PCR was the method, and the copy in TCRdb shows in-frame clones only, minus some. Here the sample spans 120,000 to 150,000 clones, around four fifths being singletons. Material: peripheral blood. The source of these receptors is a woman aged 40 to 55 with active or convalescent COVID-19. The CDR3 runs from the conserved cysteine through the conserved F or W. A D gene is named only where the DNA matches it firmly. Rows give clone size only sometimes, using once, few, many, or a class for an expanded clone.

j_call clone_size v_call d_call cdr3_nt cdr3_aa
TRBJ2-7 - TRBV7-9 TRBD2 TGTGCCAGCAGCTTAGTAGGGACTAGGAGGGGCGAGCAGTACTTC CASSLVGTRRGEQYF
TRBJ1-2 - TRBV28 - TGTGCCAGCTACCTGGAGGGAGGACCCTTCTATGGCTACACCTTC CASYLEGGPFYGYTF
TRBJ2-3 - TRBV30 - TGTGCCTGGGCAGGGGCTAGCACAGATACGCAGTATTTT CAWAGASTDTQYF
TRBJ2-7 - TRBV3-1/TRBV3-2 - TGTGCCAGCAGCCAGGCGCTTGGGGGGGGCACTTCCTACGAGCAGTACTTC CASSQALGGGTSYEQYF
TRBJ1-2 - TRBV3-1/TRBV3-2 TRBD1 TGTGCCAGCAGCCGGACAGGGGATTGGGGTGGCTACACCTTC CASSRTGDWGGYTF
TRBJ1-2 - TRBV5-4 - TGTGCCAGCAGCTTCCGCGGTGGAGGCACCTATGGCTACACCTTC CASSFRGGGTYGYTF
TRBJ2-2 few TRBV10-3 - TGTGCCATCAGGGGGGCAGGGAACACCGGGGAGCTGTTTTTT CAIRGAGNTGELFF
TRBJ1-1 - TRBV5-8 - TGTGCCAGCAGCCCAGGGGACGGCACCATGAACACTGAAGCTTTCTTT CASSPGDGTMNTEAFF
TRBJ2-4 - TRBV6-2/TRBV6-3 - TGTGCCAGCAGTTATTCTGCGACTAGATATGAGATCATTCAGTACTTC CASSYSATRYEIIQYF
TRBJ1-3 - TRBV7-2 - TGTGCCAGCAGCCCAAACGGGATCTCTGGAAACACCATATATTTT CASSPNGISGNTIYF
TRBJ1-2 - TRBV7-2 - TGTGCCAGCAGATTAGCGGGGTGGCAGGGGCTTGGCTACACCTTC CASRLAGWQGLGYTF
TRBJ1-1 - TRBV5-5 TRBD1 TGTGCCAGCAGCCCGCAGGGGGTGATGGACACTGAAGCTTTCTTT CASSPQGVMDTEAFF
TRBJ1-2 - TRBV3-1/TRBV3-2 TRBD1 TGTGCCAGCAGACCCAACCGGGACAGTAACTATGGCTACACCTTC CASRPNRDSNYGYTF
TRBJ2-3 - TRBV19 - TGTGCCAGTAGTAGGGGGCGGATTAGCACAGATACGCAGTATTTT CASSRGRISTDTQYF
TRBJ1-4 once TRBV19 TRBD1 TGTGCCAGTATGAGACAGGGAATAGGCACTAATGAAAAACTGTTTTTT CASMRQGIGTNEKLFF
TRBJ1-2 - TRBV28 - TGTGCCAGCAGCCCATCCAAGGGAGGTTACTATGGCTACACCTTC CASSPSKGGYYGYTF
TRBJ2-3 - TRBV9 - TGTGCCAGCAGCGCCACAGGGAGAGATACGCAGTATTTT CASSATGRDTQYF
TRBJ1-5 - TRBV6-5 - TGTGCCAGCACCGAAGGGGGGGCAAGGCAGCCCCAGCATTTT CASTEGGARQPQHF
TRBJ1-2 - TRBV5-5 TRBD1 TGTGCCAGCAGCTTCAGCCCCCGGACAGGGGAGGACTATGGCTACACCTTC CASSFSPRTGEDYGYTF
TRBJ2-7 - TRBV28 - TGTGCCAGCAGTTTAATGGGGAGTCCACCCTACGAGCAGTACTTC CASSLMGSPPYEQYF
TRBJ1-3 - TRBV28 - TGTGCCACCTCTTTAGACATCTCTGGAAACACCATATATTTT CATSLDISGNTIYF
TRBJ1-5 - TRBV28 TRBD1 TGTGCCACCGGGACAGTCGTTTCGAGGCGGCCCCAGCATTTT CATGTVVSRRPQHF
TRBJ2-7 - TRBV28 TRBD1 TGTGCCAGCAGCAAACACGGGACAGGGCACTACGAGCAGTACTTC CASSKHGTGHYEQYF
TRBJ1-2 few TRBV6-1 - TGTGCCAGCAGTGAAGTGGGCCAAGGTGCTAACTATGGCTACACCTTC CASSEVGQGANYGYTF
TRBJ2-1 - TRBV11-2 - TGTGCCAGCAGCCTGTCTACCTACAATGAGCAGTTCTTC CASSLSTYNEQFF
TRBJ1-5 - TRBV11-2 - TGTGCCAGCAGCCCAGTCGCGGGCGGTAGCAATCAGCCCCAGCATTTT CASSPVAGGSNQPQHF
TRBJ2-7 - TRBV27 - TGTGCCAGCAGTTTAACAGGGGGGGACTACGAGCAGTACTTC CASSLTGGDYEQYF
TRBJ2-2 - TRBV4-2 - TGTGCCAGCAGCCCCCTGGGGGCTAGGGGTACCGGGGAGCTGTTTTTT CASSPLGARGTGELFF
TRBJ2-2 - TRBV15 TRBD1 TGTGCCACCAGCAGAGGAGGGACAGGGAGCGCCGGGGAGCTGTTTTTT CATSRGGTGSAGELFF
TRBJ2-3 once TRBV3-1/TRBV3-2 TRBD2 TGTGCCAGCCGACGCGGACTAGCGGAAACAGATACGCAGTATTTT CASRRGLAETDTQYF
TRBJ1-5 - TRBV18 - TGTGCCAGCTCACCTCGCAGTGGTGGCAATCAGCCCCAGCATTTT CASSPRSGGNQPQHF
TRBJ2-7 - TRBV30 TRBD2 TGTGCCTGGAGTGGCCTAGCGGGAGCATACGAGCAGTACTTC CAWSGLAGAYEQYF